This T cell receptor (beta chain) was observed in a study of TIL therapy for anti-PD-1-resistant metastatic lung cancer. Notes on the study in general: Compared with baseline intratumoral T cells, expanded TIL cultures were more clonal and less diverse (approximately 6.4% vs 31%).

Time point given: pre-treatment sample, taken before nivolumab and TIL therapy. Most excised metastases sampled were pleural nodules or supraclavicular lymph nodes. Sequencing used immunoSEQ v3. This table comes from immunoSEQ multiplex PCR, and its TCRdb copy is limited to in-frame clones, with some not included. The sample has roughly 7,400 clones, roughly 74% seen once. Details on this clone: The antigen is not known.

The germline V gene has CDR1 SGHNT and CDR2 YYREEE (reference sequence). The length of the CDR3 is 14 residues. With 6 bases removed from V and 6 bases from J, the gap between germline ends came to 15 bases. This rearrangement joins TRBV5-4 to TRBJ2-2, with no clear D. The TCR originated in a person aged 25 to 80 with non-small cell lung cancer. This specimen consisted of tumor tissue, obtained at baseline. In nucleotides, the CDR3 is TGTGCCAGCACCTCCCTGAGAGATGCCGGGGAGCTGTTTTTT. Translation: CASTSLRDAGELFF.